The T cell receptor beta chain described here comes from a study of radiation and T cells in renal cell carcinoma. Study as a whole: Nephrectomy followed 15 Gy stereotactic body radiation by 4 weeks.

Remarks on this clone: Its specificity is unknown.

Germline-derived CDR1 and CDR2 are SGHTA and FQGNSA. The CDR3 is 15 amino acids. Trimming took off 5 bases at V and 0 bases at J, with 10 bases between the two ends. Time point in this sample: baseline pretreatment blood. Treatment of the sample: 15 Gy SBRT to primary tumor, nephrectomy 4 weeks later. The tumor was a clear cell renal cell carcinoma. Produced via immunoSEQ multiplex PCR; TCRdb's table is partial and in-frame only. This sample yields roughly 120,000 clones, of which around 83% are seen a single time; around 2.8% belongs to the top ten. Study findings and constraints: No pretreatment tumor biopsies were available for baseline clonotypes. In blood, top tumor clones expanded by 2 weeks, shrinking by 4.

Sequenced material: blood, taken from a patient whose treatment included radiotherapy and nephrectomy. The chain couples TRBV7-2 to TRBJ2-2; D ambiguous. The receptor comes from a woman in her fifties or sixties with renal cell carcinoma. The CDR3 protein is CASSIRVTNTGELFF. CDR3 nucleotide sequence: TGTGCCAGCAGCATCAGAGTAACGAACACCGGGGAGCTGTTTTTT.